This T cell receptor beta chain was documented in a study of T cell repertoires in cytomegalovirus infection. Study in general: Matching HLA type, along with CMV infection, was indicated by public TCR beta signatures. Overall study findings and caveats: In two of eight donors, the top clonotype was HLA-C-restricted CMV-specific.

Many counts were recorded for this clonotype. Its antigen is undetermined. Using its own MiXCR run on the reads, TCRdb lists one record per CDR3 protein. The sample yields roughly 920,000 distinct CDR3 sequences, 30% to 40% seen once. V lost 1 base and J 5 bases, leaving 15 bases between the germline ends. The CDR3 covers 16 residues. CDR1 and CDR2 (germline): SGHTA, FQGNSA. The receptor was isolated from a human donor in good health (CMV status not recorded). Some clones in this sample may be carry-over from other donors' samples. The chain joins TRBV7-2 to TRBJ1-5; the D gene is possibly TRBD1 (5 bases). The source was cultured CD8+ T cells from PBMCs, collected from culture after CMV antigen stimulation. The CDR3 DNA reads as TGTGCCAGCAGCTTAGGAGGGGCGCGGGGGTATCAGCCCCAGCATTTT. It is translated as CASSLGGARGYQPQHF.